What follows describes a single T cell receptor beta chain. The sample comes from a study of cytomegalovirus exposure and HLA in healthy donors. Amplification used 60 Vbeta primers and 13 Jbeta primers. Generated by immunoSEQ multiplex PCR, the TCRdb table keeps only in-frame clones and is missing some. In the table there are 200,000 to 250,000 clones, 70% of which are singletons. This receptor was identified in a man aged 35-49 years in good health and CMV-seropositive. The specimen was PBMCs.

CDR3 sequence reads: CASSVTGTEAFF. The CDR3 DNA sequence: TGTGCCAGCAGCGTAACCGGGACTGAAGCTTTCTTT. The rearrangement joins TRBV6-1 to TRBJ1-1; unclear D gene. There are 12 residues in the CDR3. The germline gives CDR1 MNHNS, CDR2 SASEGT. The V and J ends lost 6 bases and 5 bases respectively, with 10 bases between them.